These 2 T cell receptor beta chains originate from one sample sequenced in a study of blood T cell repertoires in COVID-19. TCRdb's copy holds only in-frame clones and misses some; the assay was immunoSEQ multiplex PCR. The sample shows about 530,000 clones, about 89% of them seen only once. The specimen sequenced was peripheral blood. The receptors derive from a woman between 50 and 59 years old with COVID-19, enrolled during active disease.

The chain has TRBV19 and TRBJ1-5; D is perhaps TRBD1 (6 bases). Germline V gene sequence: CDR1 LNHDA, CDR2 SQIVND (reference sequence). V lost 5 bases and J lost 5, with 10 bases in between. The CDR3 is 13 residues long. The CDR3 region is CASSERGYQPQHF. The CDR3 DNA reads as TGTGCCAGTAGTGAAAGGGGGTATCAGCCCCAGCATTTT.

The chain links TRBV30 to TRBJ2-5, with TRBD1 as a possible D gene (6 bases). V shed 2 bases and J shed 4 bases, with 8 bases lying between them. CDR1 and CDR2 (germline): GTSNPN, SVGIG (reference sequence). The CDR3 consists of 12 residues. CDR3 in amino acids: CAWSTGLETQYF. For the CDR3, the DNA is TGTGCCTGGAGTACAGGGCTAGAGACCCAGTACTTC.